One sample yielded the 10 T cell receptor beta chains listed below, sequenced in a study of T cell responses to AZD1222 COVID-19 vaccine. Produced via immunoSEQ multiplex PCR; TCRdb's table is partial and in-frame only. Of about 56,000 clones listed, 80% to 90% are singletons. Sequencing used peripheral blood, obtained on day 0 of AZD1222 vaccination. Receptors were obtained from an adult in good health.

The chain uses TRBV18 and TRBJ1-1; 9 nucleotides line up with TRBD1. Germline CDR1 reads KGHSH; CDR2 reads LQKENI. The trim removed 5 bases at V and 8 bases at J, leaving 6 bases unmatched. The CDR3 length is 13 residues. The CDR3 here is CASSDGQGREAFF. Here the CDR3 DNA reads TGTGCCAGCTCAGATGGACAGGGGAGGGAAGCTTTCTTT.

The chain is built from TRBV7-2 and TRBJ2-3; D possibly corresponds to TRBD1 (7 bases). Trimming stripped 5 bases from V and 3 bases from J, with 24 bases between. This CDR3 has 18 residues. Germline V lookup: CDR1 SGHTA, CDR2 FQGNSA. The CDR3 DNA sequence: TGTGCCAGCAGCACGAGACCCGACAGGGAGGTTTTGACAGATACGCAGTATTTT. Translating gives CASSTRPDREVLTDTQYF.

DNA for the CDR3: TGTGCCAGCAGCTTACGGGTGTTAAGCTACGAGCAGTACTTC. This codes for CASSLRVLSYEQYF. This chain uses TRBV11-2 with TRBJ2-7; the D is unclear. V was pared by 2 bases and J by 3 bases, with 11 bases between. CDR3 length equals 14 residues. Per germline, CDR1 SGHAT and CDR2 FQNNGV.

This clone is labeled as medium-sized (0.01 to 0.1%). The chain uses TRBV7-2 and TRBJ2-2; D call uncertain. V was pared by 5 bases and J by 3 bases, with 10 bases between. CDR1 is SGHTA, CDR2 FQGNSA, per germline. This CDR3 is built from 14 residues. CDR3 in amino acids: CASSVRRYTGELFF. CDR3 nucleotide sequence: TGTGCCAGCAGCGTACGTAGATACACCGGGGAGCTGTTTTTT.

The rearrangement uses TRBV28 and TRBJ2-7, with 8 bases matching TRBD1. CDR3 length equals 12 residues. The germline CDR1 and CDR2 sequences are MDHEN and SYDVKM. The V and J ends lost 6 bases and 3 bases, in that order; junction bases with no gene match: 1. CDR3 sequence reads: CASRQGDYEQYF. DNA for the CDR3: TGTGCCAGCAGACAGGGGGACTACGAGCAGTACTTC.

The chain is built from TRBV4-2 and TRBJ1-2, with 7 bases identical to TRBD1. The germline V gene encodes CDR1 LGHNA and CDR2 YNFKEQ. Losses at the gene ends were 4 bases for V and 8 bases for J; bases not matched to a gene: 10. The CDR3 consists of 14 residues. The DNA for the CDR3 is TGTGCCAGCAGCCTCGGACAGGATCCTAACGGCTACACCTTC. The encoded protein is CASSLGQDPNGYTF.

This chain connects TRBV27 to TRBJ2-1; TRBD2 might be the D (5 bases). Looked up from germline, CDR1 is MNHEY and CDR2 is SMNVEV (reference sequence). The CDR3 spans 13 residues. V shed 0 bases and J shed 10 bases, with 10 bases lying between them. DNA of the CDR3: TGTGCCAGCAGTTTATCGCGGGCTCACGAGCAGTTCTTC. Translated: CASSLSRAHEQFF.

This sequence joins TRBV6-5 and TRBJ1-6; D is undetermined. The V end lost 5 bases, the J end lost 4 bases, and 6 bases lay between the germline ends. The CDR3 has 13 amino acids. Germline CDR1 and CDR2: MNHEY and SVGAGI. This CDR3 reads CASSPQYNSPLHF. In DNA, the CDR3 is TGTGCCAGCAGTCCCCAATATAATTCACCCCTCCACTTT.

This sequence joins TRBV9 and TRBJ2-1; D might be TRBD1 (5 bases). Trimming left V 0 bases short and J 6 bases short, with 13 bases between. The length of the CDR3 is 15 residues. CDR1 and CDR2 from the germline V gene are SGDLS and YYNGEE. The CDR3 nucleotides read TGTGCCAGCAGCGTAGTGGCAGGGTTTAGCAATGAGCAGTTCTTC. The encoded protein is CASSVVAGFSNEQFF.

The CDR3 spells CASSLRGLGGELFF. The CDR3 DNA reads as TGTGCCAGCAGCTTGCGAGGGCTAGGCGGGGAGCTGTTTTTT. This chain links TRBV5-4 with TRBJ2-2, with D maybe TRBD2 (5 bases). The CDR3 contains 14 residues. The V gene lost 1 base and the J gene lost 7 bases, with 11 bases spanning the gap. The V gene's germline CDR1 is SGHNT and CDR2 YYREEE (reference sequence).